The clone carrying this TCR beta chain has ten or more counts. This specimen comes from a study of molecular identifiers for immune sequencing clone quantification. Bulk libraries came from a prior protocol with listed TCR primers. A single record per CDR3 protein comes from TCRdb applying MiXCR to the PCR reads. The table includes under 650,000 distinct CDR3 sequences, less than 20% detected once. Germline-derived CDR1 and CDR2 are SEHNR and FQNEAQ (reference sequence). V was trimmed by 4 bases and J by 5 bases, leaving 9 bases between them. The CDR3 covers 13 residues. Naive CD8 T cell sorting was performed on the CD8+CD4-CCR7+CD45RA+ phenotype.

The source of this sequence is a human donor in good health. Some libraries in this study had Jurkat cell RNA spiked in. The chain combines TRBV7-9 with TRBJ2-4; D unclear. Sequencing input: naive CD8+ T cells from blood, with Jurkat cell RNA spiked in. Subset indicated: FACS-sorted CD8+CD4-CCR7+CD45RA+ naive T cells. The CDR3 region is CASSSSPQNIQYF. The CDR3 DNA sequence: TGTGCCAGCAGCTCCAGCCCCCAAAACATTCAGTACTTC. Together with reference TRBV7-9 and TRBJ2-4, the CDR3 gives the full variable domain: DTGVSQNPRHKITKRGQNVTFRCDPISEHNRLYWYRQTLGQGPEFLTYFQNEAQLEKSRLLSDRFSAERPKGSFSTLEIQRTEQGDSAMYLCASSSSPQNIQYFGAGTRLSVL.